This TCR beta chain is from a study of blood T cell repertoires in COVID-19. The wider study: Samples came from the United States, Italy and Spain, spanning acute and convalescent COVID-19. PBMCs, B-cell-depleted T cells, or T cells provided the cDNA or gDNA that made up the material.

The CDR3 spans 14 residues. The trim removed 7 bases at V and 5 bases at J, leaving 8 bases unmatched. Per germline, CDR1 SEHNR and CDR2 FQNEAQ (reference sequence). Per the original data handling: For nucleated cells, counts were estimated from reference gene primer amplification. Method: immunoSEQ multiplex PCR; TCRdb's copy keeps in-frame clones and lacks some. V, J and clone size are taken as reported in that table, and D and trimming were inferred from the DNA itself. Of over 45,000 clones listed, more than 70% are singletons. The source is a woman older than 75 with acute or convalescent COVID-19. The sequenced material came from peripheral blood. V gene TRBV7-9 combines with J gene TRBJ2-5; TRBD2 aligns across 9 bases. The CDR3 DNA sequence: TGTGCCAGCACCGGCGGGGGGGCGGGGGAGACCCAGTACTTC. Protein sequence: CASTGGGAGETQYF.